A selection of T cell receptor beta chains follows, all from one sample in a study of T cell repertoires in cytomegalovirus infection. These receptors have no identified antigens. MiXCR was run by TCRdb on the reads, yielding one entry per CDR3 protein. The sample holds tens of thousands of distinct CDR3 sequences, about 20% seen once. The specimen comprised CD8+ T cells from cultured PBMCs, sampled from culture after CMV antigen stimulation. These TCRs come from a human donor in good health (CMV status not recorded). Some clones in this sample may be carry-over from other donors' samples. Both conserved end residues are part of each CDR3. Fields, in order: D gene, J gene, V gene, clone size, CDR3 protein, CDR3 DNA. D genes are given only for firm matches. Rows give clone size only sometimes, using once, few, many, or a class for an expanded clone.

>NA|TRBJ2-7|TRBV6-2/TRBV6-3|few
CASRVLEVGTEQYF
TGTGCCAGCAGAGTTCTTGAGGTAGGGACGGAGCAGTACTTC
>NA|TRBJ1-1|TRBV7-9|few
CASSLVGVREAFF
TGTGCCAGCAGCTTAGTGGGGGTCCGCGAAGCTTTCTTT
>TRBD2|TRBJ2-3|TRBV11-2|few
CASSLTAGGETDTQYF
TGTGCCAGCAGCTTAACAGCGGGGGGCGAGACAGATACGCAGTATTTT
>NA|TRBJ2-1|TRBV7-7|NA
CASSAQTGLPYNEQFF
TGTGCTAGCAGCGCCCAGACGGGGCTCCCTTACAATGAGCAGTTCTTC
>NA|TRBJ1-2|TRBV4-3|NA
CASSLGRFNYGYTF
TGCGCCAGCAGCCTGGGACGGTTTAACTATGGCTACACCTTC
>NA|TRBJ2-3|TRBV27|few
CASSLLITDTQYF
TGTGCCAGCAGTTTGCTTATCACAGATACGCAGTATTTT
>NA|TRBJ1-2|TRBV12-3/TRBV12-4|NA
CASRSETASNYGYTF
TGTGCCAGCAGATCAGAGACAGCTTCTAACTATGGCTACACCTTC
>NA|TRBJ1-6|TRBV11-3|few
CASSLDPASPLHF
TGTGCCAGCAGCTTAGATCCGGCCTCACCCCTCCACTTT
>NA|TRBJ2-5|TRBV12-3/TRBV12-4|NA
CASSLPGGGETQYF
TGTGCCAGCAGTCTCCCTGGCGGAGGGGAGACCCAGTACTTC
>NA|TRBJ2-2|TRBV7-2|NA
CASGYEGIVRELFF
TGTGCCAGTGGTTACGAGGGGATTGTTCGGGAGCTGTTTTTT
>NA|TRBJ1-1|TRBV6-1|NA
CASRDSYIMNTEAFF
TGTGCCAGCAGGGACAGTTACATCATGAACACTGAAGCTTTCTTT
>NA|TRBJ1-2|TRBV9|NA
CASSGVGTAAYGYTF
TGTGCCAGCAGCGGCGTAGGGACGGCGGCCTATGGCTACACCTTC
>NA|TRBJ1-1|TRBV7-9|NA
CASRWGAGDMNTEAFF
TGTGCCAGCAGGTGGGGTGCCGGGGATATGAACACTGAAGCTTTCTTT
>TRBD2|TRBJ2-1|TRBV4-1|NA
CASSQDHGGGNNEQFF
TGCGCCAGCAGCCAAGATCATGGCGGGGGTAACAATGAGCAGTTCTTC
>NA|TRBJ2-6|TRBV7-9|once
CASSSSLAAGPFGGANVLTF
TGTGCCAGCAGCTCCTCTTTAGCGGCTGGACCTTTCGGTGGGGCCAACGTCCTGACTTTC
>NA|TRBJ2-5|TRBV5-6|NA
CASSLASPRGTQYF
TGTGCCAGCAGCTTGGCTAGCCCCCGAGGGACCCAGTACTTC
>TRBD1|TRBJ2-7|TRBV7-6|NA
CASSFAGGYEQYF
TGTGCCAGCAGCTTCGCAGGGGGCTACGAGCAGTACTTC
>TRBD2|TRBJ2-1|TRBV12-3/TRBV12-4|many
CASISVGSGVRNYEQFF
TGTGCCAGCATTAGCGTTGGTAGCGGGGTCCGAAACTATGAGCAGTTCTTC
>NA|TRBJ2-7|TRBV5-5|NA
CASSITGTPTYEQYF
TGTGCCAGCAGCATTACCGGGACTCCCACCTACGAGCAGTACTTC
>NA|TRBJ1-5|TRBV7-8|few
CASSLVGGKVSQPQHF
TGTGCCAGCAGCTTAGTAGGGGGTAAAGTCAGTCAGCCCCAGCATTTT
>NA|TRBJ2-4|TRBV7-2|NA
CASSLSLAKNIQYF
TGTGCCAGCAGCTTGAGTCTAGCCAAAAACATTCAGTACTTC
>NA|TRBJ1-5|TRBV7-9|NA
CASSSWVGNGGNQPQHF
TGTGCCAGCAGCTCATGGGTTGGGAACGGCGGCAATCAGCCCCAGCATTTT
>NA|TRBJ2-7|TRBV7-2|NA
CASSYEADLEQYF
TGTGCCAGCAGCTACGAGGCGGACCTAGAGCAGTACTTC
>TRBD1|TRBJ1-5|TRBV6-2/TRBV6-3|NA
CASSPDRWGNQPQHF
TGTGCCAGCAGTCCGGACAGGTGGGGCAATCAGCCCCAGCATTTT
>TRBD1|TRBJ2-7|TRBV4-1|NA
CASASDRGHYEQYF
TGCGCCAGCGCGTCGGACAGGGGGCACTACGAGCAGTACTTC
>TRBD1|TRBJ1-2|TRBV7-2|few
CASSSKGTEANYGYTF
TGTGCCAGCAGCTCGAAGGGGACAGAGGCCAACTATGGCTACACCTTC
>NA|TRBJ1-6|TRBV6-6|NA
CASSYETGPGSLHF
TGTGCCAGCAGTTACGAGACTGGTCCCGGGTCCCTCCACTTT